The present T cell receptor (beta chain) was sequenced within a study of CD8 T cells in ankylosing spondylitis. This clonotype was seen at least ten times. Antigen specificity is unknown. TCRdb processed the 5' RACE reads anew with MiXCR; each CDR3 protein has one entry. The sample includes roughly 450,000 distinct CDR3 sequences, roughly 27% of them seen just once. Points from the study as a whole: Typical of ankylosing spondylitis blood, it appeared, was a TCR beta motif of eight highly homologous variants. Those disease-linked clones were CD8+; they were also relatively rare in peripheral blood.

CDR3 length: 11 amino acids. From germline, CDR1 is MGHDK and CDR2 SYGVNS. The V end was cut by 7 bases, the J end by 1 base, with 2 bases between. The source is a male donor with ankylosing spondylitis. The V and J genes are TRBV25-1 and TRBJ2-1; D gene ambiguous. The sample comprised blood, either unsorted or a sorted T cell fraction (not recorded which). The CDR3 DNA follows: TGTGCCAGCACATCCTACAATGAGCAGTTCTTC. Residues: CASTSYNEQFF.